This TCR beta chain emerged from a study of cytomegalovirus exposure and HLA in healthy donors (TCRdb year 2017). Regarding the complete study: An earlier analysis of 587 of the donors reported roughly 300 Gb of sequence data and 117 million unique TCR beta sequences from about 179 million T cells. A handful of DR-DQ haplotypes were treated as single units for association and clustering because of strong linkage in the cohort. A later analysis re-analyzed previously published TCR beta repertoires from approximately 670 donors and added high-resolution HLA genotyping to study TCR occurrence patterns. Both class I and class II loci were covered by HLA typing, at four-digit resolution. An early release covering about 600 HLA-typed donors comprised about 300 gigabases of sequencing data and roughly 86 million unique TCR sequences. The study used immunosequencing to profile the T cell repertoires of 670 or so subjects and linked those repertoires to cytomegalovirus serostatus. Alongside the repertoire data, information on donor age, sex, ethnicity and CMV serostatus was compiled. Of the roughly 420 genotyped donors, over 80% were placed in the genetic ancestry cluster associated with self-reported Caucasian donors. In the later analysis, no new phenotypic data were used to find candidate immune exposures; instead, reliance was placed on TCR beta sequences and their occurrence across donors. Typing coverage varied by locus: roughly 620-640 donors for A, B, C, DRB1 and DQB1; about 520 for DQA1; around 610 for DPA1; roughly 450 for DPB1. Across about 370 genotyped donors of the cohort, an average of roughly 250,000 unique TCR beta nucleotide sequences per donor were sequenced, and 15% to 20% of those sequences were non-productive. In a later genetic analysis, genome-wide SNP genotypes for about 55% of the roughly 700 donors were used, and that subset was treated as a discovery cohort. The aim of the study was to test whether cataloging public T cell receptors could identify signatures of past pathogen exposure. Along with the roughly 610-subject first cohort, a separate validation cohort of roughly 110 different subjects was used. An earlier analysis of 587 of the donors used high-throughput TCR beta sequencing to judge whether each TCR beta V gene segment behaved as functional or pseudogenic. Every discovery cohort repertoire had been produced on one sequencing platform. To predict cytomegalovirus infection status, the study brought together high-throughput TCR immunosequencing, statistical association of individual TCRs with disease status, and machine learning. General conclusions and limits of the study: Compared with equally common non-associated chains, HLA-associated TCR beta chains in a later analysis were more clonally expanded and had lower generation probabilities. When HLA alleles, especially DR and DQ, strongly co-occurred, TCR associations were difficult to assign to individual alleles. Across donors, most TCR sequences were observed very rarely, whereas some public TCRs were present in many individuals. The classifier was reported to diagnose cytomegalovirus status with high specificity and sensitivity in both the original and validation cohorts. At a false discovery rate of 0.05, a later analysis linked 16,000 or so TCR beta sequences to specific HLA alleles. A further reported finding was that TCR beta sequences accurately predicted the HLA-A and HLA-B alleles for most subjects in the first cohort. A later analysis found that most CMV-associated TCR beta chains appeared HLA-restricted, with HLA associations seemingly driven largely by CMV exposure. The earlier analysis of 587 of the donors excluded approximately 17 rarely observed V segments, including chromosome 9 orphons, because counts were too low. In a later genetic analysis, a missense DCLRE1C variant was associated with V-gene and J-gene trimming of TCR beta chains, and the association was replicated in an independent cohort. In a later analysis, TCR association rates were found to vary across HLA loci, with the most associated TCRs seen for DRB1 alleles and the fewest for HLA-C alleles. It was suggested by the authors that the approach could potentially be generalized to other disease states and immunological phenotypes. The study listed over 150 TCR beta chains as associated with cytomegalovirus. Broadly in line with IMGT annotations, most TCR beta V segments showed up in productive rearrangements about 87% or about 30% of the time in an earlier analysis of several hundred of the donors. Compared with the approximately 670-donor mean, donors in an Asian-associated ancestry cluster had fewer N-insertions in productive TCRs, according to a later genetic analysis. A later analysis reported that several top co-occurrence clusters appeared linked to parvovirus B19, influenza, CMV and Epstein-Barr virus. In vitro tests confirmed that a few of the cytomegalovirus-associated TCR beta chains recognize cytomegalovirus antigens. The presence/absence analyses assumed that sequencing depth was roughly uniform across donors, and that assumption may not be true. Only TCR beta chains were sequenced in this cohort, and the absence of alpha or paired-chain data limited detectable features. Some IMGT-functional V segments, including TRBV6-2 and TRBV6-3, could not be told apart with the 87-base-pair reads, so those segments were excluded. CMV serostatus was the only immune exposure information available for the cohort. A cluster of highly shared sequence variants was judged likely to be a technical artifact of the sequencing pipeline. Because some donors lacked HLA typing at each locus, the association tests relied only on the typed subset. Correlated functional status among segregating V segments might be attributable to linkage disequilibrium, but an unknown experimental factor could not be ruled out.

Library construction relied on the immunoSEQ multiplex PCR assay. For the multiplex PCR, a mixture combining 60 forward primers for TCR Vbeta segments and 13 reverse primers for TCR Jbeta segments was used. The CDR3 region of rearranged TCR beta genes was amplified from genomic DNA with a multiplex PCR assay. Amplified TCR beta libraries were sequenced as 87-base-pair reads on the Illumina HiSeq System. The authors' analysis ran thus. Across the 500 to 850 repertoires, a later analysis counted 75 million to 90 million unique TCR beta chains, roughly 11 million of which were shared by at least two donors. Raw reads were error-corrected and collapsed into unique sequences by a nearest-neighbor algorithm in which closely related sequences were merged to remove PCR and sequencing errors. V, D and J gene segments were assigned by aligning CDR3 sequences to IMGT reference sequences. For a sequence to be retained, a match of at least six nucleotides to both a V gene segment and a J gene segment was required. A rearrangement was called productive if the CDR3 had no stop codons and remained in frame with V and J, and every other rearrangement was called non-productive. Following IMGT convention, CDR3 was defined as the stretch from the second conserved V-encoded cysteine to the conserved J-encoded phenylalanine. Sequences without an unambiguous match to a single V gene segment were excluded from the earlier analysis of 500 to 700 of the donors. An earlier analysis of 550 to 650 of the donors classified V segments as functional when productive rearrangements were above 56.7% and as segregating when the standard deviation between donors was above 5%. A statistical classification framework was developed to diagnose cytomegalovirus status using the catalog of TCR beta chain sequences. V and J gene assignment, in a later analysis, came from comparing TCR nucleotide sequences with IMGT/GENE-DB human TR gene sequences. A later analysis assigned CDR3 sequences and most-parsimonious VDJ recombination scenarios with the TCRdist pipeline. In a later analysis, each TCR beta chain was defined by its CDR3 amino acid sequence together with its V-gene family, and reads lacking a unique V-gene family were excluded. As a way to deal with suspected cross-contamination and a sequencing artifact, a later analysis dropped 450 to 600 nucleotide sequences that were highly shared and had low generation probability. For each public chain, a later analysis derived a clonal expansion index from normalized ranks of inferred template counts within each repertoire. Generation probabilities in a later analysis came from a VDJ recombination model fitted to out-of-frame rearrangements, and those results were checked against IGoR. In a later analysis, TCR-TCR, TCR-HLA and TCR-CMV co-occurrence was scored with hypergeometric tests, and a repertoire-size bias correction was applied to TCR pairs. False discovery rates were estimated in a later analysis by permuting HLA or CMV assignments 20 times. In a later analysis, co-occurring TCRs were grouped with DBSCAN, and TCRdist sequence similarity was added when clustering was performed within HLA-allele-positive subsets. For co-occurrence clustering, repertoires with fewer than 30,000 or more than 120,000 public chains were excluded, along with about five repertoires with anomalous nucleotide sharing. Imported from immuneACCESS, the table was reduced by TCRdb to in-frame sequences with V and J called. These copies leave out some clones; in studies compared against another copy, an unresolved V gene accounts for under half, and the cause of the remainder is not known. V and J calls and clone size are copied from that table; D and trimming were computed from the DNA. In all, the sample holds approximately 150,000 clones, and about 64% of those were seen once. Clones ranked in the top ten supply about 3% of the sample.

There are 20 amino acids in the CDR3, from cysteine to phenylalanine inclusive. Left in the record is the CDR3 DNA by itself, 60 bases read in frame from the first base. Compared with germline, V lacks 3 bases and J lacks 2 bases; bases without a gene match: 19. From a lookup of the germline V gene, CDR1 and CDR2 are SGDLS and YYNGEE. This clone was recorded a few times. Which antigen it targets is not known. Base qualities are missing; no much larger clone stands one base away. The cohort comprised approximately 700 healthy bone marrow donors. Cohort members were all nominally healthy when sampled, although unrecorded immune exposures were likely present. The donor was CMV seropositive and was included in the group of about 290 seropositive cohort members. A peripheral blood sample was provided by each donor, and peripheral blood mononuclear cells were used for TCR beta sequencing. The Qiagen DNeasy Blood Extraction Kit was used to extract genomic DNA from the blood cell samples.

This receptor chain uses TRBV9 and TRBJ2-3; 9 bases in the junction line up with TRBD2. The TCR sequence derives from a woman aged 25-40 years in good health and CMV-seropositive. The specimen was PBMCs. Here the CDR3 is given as CASSGGQPAGGQPPTDTQYF. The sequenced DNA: TGTGCCAGCAGCGGCGGGCAACCAGCGGGGGGTCAACCGCCCACAGATACGCAGTATTTT. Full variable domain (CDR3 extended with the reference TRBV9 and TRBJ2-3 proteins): DSGVTQTPKHLITATGQRVTLRCSPRSGDLSVYWYQQSLDQGLQFLIQYYNGEERAKGNILERFSAQQFPDLHSELNLSSLELGDSALYFCASSGGQPAGGQPPTDTQYFGPGTRLTVL.